One sample yielded the 31 T cell receptor beta chains listed below, sequenced in a study of a mutant IDH1 vaccine in newly diagnosed glioma. The time point was: week 5, during vaccination. Every vaccine dose comprised 300 ug of mutant IDH1 20-mer peptide plus topical imiquimod. The data were produced by immunoSEQ multiplex PCR, yet TCRdb's version contains in-frame clones alone and is incomplete. The profile covers approximately 26,000 clones, with roughly 90% appearing a single time and over 15% taken by the ten largest. These TCRs' antigens remain unknown. Sequenced here: PBMCs, sampled from a glioma patient whose treatment included an IDH1 peptide vaccine. The receptor set was obtained from a man aged 18 to 30 with glioma.

The rearrangement joins TRBV6-5 to TRBJ2-7; 7 positions agree with TRBD1. This CDR3 is built from 15 residues. CDR1 and CDR2 (germline): MNHEY, SVGAGI. After removal of 5 bases from V and 7 bases from J, the junction contained 14 bases not matched to a gene. The CDR3 bases are TGTGCCAGCAGTGCTTGGGACAGCCAGTTGAGTGAGCAGTACTTC. Translating it yields CASSAWDSQLSEQYF.

The V gene is TRBV19, the J gene TRBJ1-2; maybe TRBD1 (6 bases). Per the germline V gene, CDR1 is LNHDA and CDR2 is SQIVND (reference sequence). The CDR3 has 14 residues. The V gene lost 6 bases and the J gene lost 6 bases, with 17 bases spanning the gap. The CDR3 DNA sequence: TGTGCCAGTAGGACGAACAGGGCAGGGGATGGCTACACCTTC. Amino acids: CASRTNRAGDGYTF.

The chain combines TRBV5-4 with TRBJ2-3; perhaps D is TRBD1 or TRBD2 (6 bases each). The V gene's germline CDR1 is SGHNT and CDR2 YYREEE (reference sequence). The CDR3 extends over 15 amino acids. V gave up 6 bases and J gave up 0 bases, with 14 bases separating them. For the CDR3, the DNA is TGTGCCAGCAAGCTGGGGGGCACAAGCACAGATACGCAGTATTTT. This gives the protein CASKLGGTSTDTQYF.

This chain joins TRBV6-5 and TRBJ2-7; D is perhaps TRBD1 (6 bases). V was clipped by 8 bases and J by 6 bases, with 8 bases between them. CDR3 length: 10 amino acids. The V gene's germline CDR1 is MNHEY and CDR2 SVGAGI. DNA of the CDR3: TGTGCCAGCGGCAGGGGCGAGCAGTACTTC. Translating it yields CASGRGEQYF.

The V and J genes are TRBV5-6 and TRBJ2-7; TRBD2 might be the D (6 bases). This CDR3 has 14 amino acids. CDR1 SGHDT and CDR2 YYEEEE come from the germline V gene. Trimming pared 7 bases from V and 2 bases from J, leaving 16 bases between. The CDR3 coding sequence is TGTGCCAGCGTCTACGGGAGTAGGCCCTACGAGCAGTACTTC. The encoded protein is CASVYGSRPYEQYF.

This chain joins TRBV2 and TRBJ2-5; D is uncertain. This CDR3 is built from 12 residues. Germline CDR1 reads SNHLY; CDR2 reads FYNNEI. Trimming removed 5 bases at V and 5 bases at J, with 9 bases between. The CDR3 bases are TGTGCCAGCAGTCGTGACACTGAGACCCAGTACTTC. Translating gives CASSRDTETQYF.

The J gene is TRBJ2-1, the V gene TRBV5-4; D remains unclear. V was clipped by 5 bases and J by 4 bases, with 19 bases between them. The CDR3 runs to 16 residues. Germline V CDR1 and CDR2: SGHNT, YYREEE (reference sequence). The CDR3 DNA is TGTGCCAGCAGTCCCGACCCGTTTACGGGTTACAATGAGCAGTTCTTC. The encoded protein is CASSPDPFTGYNEQFF.

J is TRBJ1-2 and V is TRBV6-1; a weak D match, TRBD1 (6 bases). Looked up from germline, CDR1 is MNHNS and CDR2 is SASEGT. V dropped 8 bases and J dropped 6 bases, with 22 bases sitting between them. The CDR3 runs 15 residues. The CDR3 is CASCRRGGGVDGYTF. Written as DNA, the CDR3 is TGTGCCAGCTGCCGCCGGGGAGGGGGGGTGGATGGCTACACCTTC.

The gene calls are TRBV6-5 and TRBJ2-7; 7 positions agree with TRBD1. The length of the CDR3 is 12 residues. Germline V gives CDR1 MNHEY, CDR2 SVGAGI. V shed 4 bases and J 12 bases; nucleotides not matched to a gene: 9. CDR3 in amino acids: CASSSGTEDPYF. In DNA form, the CDR3 reads TGTGCCAGCAGTTCTGGGACAGAAGACCCGTACTTC.

The chain has TRBV7-2 and TRBJ2-1; 9 positions match TRBD1. Germline CDR1 is SGHTA and CDR2 is FQGNSA. The length of the CDR3 is 12 residues. The V and J ends lost 9 bases and 9 bases, in that order; junction bases with no gene match: 6. The chain's CDR3 is CASRTGESEQFF. CDR3 nucleotides: TGTGCCAGTCGGACAGGGGAAAGTGAGCAGTTCTTC. Full variable domain (remainder filled in from reference TRBV7-2 and TRBJ2-1): GAGVSQSPSNKVTEKGKDVELRCDPISGHTALYWYRQSLGQGLEFLIYFQGNSAPDKSGLPSDRFSAERTGGSVSTLTIQRTQQEDSAVYLCASRTGESEQFFGPGTRLTVL.

The rearrangement joins TRBV5-1 to TRBJ1-1; D call uncertain. The V gene lost 4 bases and the J gene lost 0 bases, with 10 bases spanning the gap. The CDR3 covers 14 residues. The germline CDR1 and CDR2 sequences are SGHRS and YFSETQ. The CDR3 protein is CASSPGPMNTEAFF. The CDR3, as DNA: TGCGCCAGCAGCCCAGGTCCCATGAACACTGAAGCTTTCTTT. Full variable domain (remainder filled in from reference TRBV5-1 and TRBJ1-1): KAGVTQTPRYLIKTRGQQVTLSCSPISGHRSVSWYQQTPGQGLQFLFEYFSETQRNKGNFPGRFSGRQFSNSRSEMNVSTLELGDSALYLCASSPGPMNTEAFFGQGTRLTVV.

J is TRBJ2-3 and V is TRBV5-1; 8 positions agree with TRBD1. Unmatched junction bases numbered 9, after V lost 6 bases and J lost 6 bases. The CDR3 has 14 amino acids. Germline loops: CDR1 SGHRS, CDR2 YFSETQ. In DNA form, the CDR3 reads TGCGCCAGCACCTTAGGGACAGGAGAGGATACGCAGTATTTT. Encoded protein: CASTLGTGEDTQYF.

The chain couples TRBV5-4 to TRBJ2-5; 8 bases agree with TRBD2. The V and J ends lost 10 bases and 4 bases, in that order; junction bases with no gene match: 15. The CDR3 consists of 15 residues. Germline V lookup: CDR1 SGHNT, CDR2 YYREEE (reference sequence). CDR3 bases: TGTGCCTCCAGGCCGAGCGGGAGAGGGGGAGAGACCCAGTACTTC. It yields the protein CASRPSGRGGETQYF.

The gene calls are TRBV2 and TRBJ1-1; 8 bases map to TRBD1. The CDR3 spans 12 residues. Germline values: CDR1 SNHLY, CDR2 FYNNEI. The junction had 7 bases not matched to a gene; V was cut back by 7 bases and J by 9 bases. The DNA of the CDR3 is TGTGCCAGCACCAAAGGACAGGGAAAAGCTTTCTTT. Translated, it gives CASTKGQGKAFF.

The rearrangement links TRBV19 to TRBJ1-4, with D tentatively TRBD1 (6 bases). The V gene's germline CDR1 is LNHDA and CDR2 SQIVND (reference sequence). This CDR3 spans 14 amino acids. Trimming shortened V by 5 bases and J by 8 bases, and 15 bases separated the two germline ends. The CDR3, as DNA: TGTGCCAGTAGTTCAACGGGGGCTCGAGAAAAACTGTTTTTT. This encodes CASSSTGAREKLFF.

This chain uses TRBV5-1 with TRBJ2-1; 9 bases are shared with TRBD2. Trimming at V came to 3 bases and at J to 1 base, leaving 17 bases not matched to a gene. Germline V gives CDR1 SGHRS, CDR2 YFSETQ. The CDR3 spans 20 residues. The CDR3 spells CASSSRDLTRAGGSYNEQFF. The DNA for the CDR3 is TGCGCCAGCAGCTCCCGGGACCTGACTCGAGCGGGAGGATCCTACAATGAGCAGTTCTTC.

The chain couples TRBV14 to TRBJ1-1; the D gene is possibly TRBD1 (6 bases). The CDR3 covers 16 residues. From germline, CDR1 is SGHDN and CDR2 FVKESK. V shed 4 bases and J shed 6 bases, with 21 bases lying between them. The CDR3: CASSLQGAGPLSEAFF. The CDR3 coding sequence is TGTGCCAGCAGCCTACAGGGAGCCGGACCCCTTTCTGAAGCTTTCTTT.

The rearrangement links TRBV28 to TRBJ1-1, with a weak D call TRBD1 (6 bases). V dropped 5 bases and J dropped 1 base, with 17 bases sitting between them. In germline, CDR1 is MDHEN, CDR2 SYDVKM. The CDR3 is 16 residues long. The CDR3 region has the DNA TGTGCCAGCAGTCCAACCTTGGGGGCGGCGAACACTGAAGCTTTCTTT. It translates to CASSPTLGAANTEAFF.

This chain links TRBV18 with TRBJ1-2; tentatively, D is TRBD1 (6 bases). Germline CDR1 KGHSH, CDR2 LQKENI. The CDR3 sequence is 16 residues long. The V gene lost 2 bases and the J gene lost 6 bases, with 19 bases spanning the gap. The CDR3 loop is CASSPLDSRRGNGYTF. The CDR3 DNA is TGTGCCAGCTCACCATTGGACAGCCGGAGGGGGAATGGCTACACCTTC.

This chain uses TRBV7-2 with TRBJ2-2; 11 bases agree with TRBD2. Germline V gene sequence: CDR1 SGHTA, CDR2 FQGNSA. This CDR3 has 17 amino acids. Trimming removed 5 bases from V and 7 bases from J; junction bases left unmatched: 12. CDR3 in DNA: TGTGCCAGCAGCCCCCTAGCGGGAGGACCTGGGGGCGGGGAGCTGTTTTTT. Its translation: CASSPLAGGPGGGELFF.

This chain joins TRBV30 and TRBJ2-1; TRBD1 matches 8 bases. The ends lost 4 bases at V and 10 bases at J; junction bases unmatched: 12. The germline V gene encodes CDR1 GTSNPN and CDR2 SVGIG (reference sequence). This CDR3 has 14 residues. The CDR3 sequence is CAWKRGQGAREQFF. CDR3 nucleotides: TGTGCCTGGAAGAGAGGGCAGGGGGCCCGGGAGCAGTTCTTC.

The chain employs TRBV6-5 and TRBJ2-3, with D perhaps matching TRBD1 (6 bases). The CDR3 consists of 15 residues. In germline, CDR1 is MNHEY, CDR2 SVGAGI. Trimming pared 6 bases from V and 4 bases from J, leaving 17 bases between. The CDR3 bases are TGTGCCAGCAGCCCTTTAGGCCCAGGGGCAGATACGCAGTATTTT. Translated: CASSPLGPGADTQYF.

This rearrangement joins TRBV5-4 to TRBJ2-5; D is undetermined. In germline, CDR1 is SGHNT, CDR2 YYREEE (reference sequence). The CDR3 runs to 14 residues. Trimming removed 4 bases at V and 1 base at J, with 11 bases between. The chain's CDR3 is CASSSWVSQETQYF. The CDR3 DNA sequence: TGTGCCAGCAGCAGTTGGGTTTCCCAAGAGACCCAGTACTTC.

This chain connects TRBV4-2 to TRBJ1-2, with 7 bases that match TRBD1. The germline V gene encodes CDR1 LGHNA and CDR2 YNFKEQ. This CDR3 contains 15 residues. Unmatched junction bases numbered 6, after V lost 3 bases and J lost 2 bases. The CDR3 loop reads CASSQGRDSNYGYTF. The CDR3 DNA reads TGTGCCAGCAGCCAGGGCCGGGACAGCAACTATGGCTACACCTTC.

The genes are TRBV30 and TRBJ1-1; the match to TRBD1 covers 7 bases. V was clipped by 3 bases and J by 6 bases; unmatched bases: 7. This CDR3 has 13 residues. CDR1 and CDR2 (germline): GTSNPN, SVGIG (reference sequence). DNA for the CDR3: TGTGCCTGGAGCCGTAACAGGGGTGCTGAAGCTTTCTTT. Translation: CAWSRNRGAEAFF.

The rearrangement links TRBV30 to TRBJ2-7, with D perhaps TRBD1 or TRBD2 (5 bases each). The V gene's germline CDR1 is GTSNPN and CDR2 SVGIG (reference sequence). The ends were cut back, 0 bases at V and 5 bases at J, with 14 bases in the middle. There are 14 residues in the CDR3. The CDR3, as DNA: TGTGCCTGGAGTGTTAGCCGGGGCTGGGACGAGCAGTACTTC. Translated, it gives CAWSVSRGWDEQYF.

The rearrangement links TRBV30 to TRBJ2-3; 12 bases line up with TRBD2. This CDR3 comprises 14 residues. V lost 3 bases, J lost 4 bases, and 2 bases stayed unmatched. The V gene's germline CDR1 is GTSNPN and CDR2 SVGIG (reference sequence). CDR3 coding DNA: TGTGCCTGGAGACCTAGCGGGAGGGCAGATACGCAGTATTTT. Translated: CAWRPSGRADTQYF.

This clone turned up a few times. The gene calls are TRBV7-9 and TRBJ1-1; no firm D call. Germline values: CDR1 SEHNR, CDR2 FQNEAQ (reference sequence). This CDR3 comprises 13 residues. Trimming removed 8 bases at V and 1 base at J, with 11 bases between. The CDR3 reads CASASPRNTEAFF. The DNA for the CDR3 is TGTGCCAGCGCGAGCCCCCGGAACACTGAAGCTTTCTTT.

The chain recombines TRBV6-6 with TRBJ1-1; the D gene is possibly TRBD1 (6 bases). V lost 9 bases and J 1 base, leaving 12 bases between the germline ends. Germline CDR1 and CDR2: MNHNY and SVGAGI (reference sequence). The CDR3 spans 13 residues. CDR3 nucleotides: TGTGCCAGTGCCGGGGGGCCGAACACTGAAGCTTTCTTT. It encodes CASAGGPNTEAFF.

This rearrangement joins TRBV9 to TRBJ2-1, with 9 bases aligning to TRBD2. V dropped 0 bases and J dropped 10; count of bases not matched to a gene: 5. Germline V gene data show CDR1 as SGDLS and CDR2 as YYNGEE. CDR3 length: 14 amino acids. The CDR3 spells CASSVDGSGGEQFF. The CDR3 bases are TGTGCCAGCAGCGTAGACGGTAGCGGGGGCGAGCAGTTCTTC.

In this sample, this clone turned up once. The CDR3 region is CASSPGKEAEAFF. For the CDR3, the DNA is TGTGCCAGCTCCCCGGGGAAGGAGGCTGAAGCTTTCTTT. This chain uses TRBV18 with TRBJ1-1; D gene ambiguous. Trimming took off 6 bases at V and 6 bases at J, with 14 bases between the two ends. The CDR3 is 13 amino acids. Germline V gene sequence: CDR1 KGHSH, CDR2 LQKENI. The whole variable domain, filled in from reference TRBV18 and TRBJ1-1, reads NAGVMQNPRHLVRRRGQEARLRCSPMKGHSHVYWYRQLPEEGLKFMVYLQKENIIDESGMPKERFSAEFPKEGPSILRIQQVVRGDSAAYFCASSPGKEAEAFFGQGTRLTVV.